Below, 10 T cell receptor beta chains from the same sample are listed, as sequenced in a study of post-analysis software for immune sequencing data. Study conclusions and caveats: TRBV5-6, TRBV5-1 and TRBV20-1 belonged to a set of roughly five TRBV segments that were more frequent in patients than controls.

Incorporated into the TCR beta cDNA libraries were unique molecular identifiers, which served to reduce PCR and sequencing biases. TCRdb analysed the PCR reads with MiXCR anew, one entry per CDR3 protein. Of about 770,000 distinct CDR3 sequences listed, 40% to 55% are singletons. The antigens of these receptors remain unknown. Material: blood. These receptors were taken from a girl between 5 and 17 years old with multiple sclerosis.

The chain links TRBV5-1 to TRBJ2-7, with TRBD1 identical over 7 bases. This CDR3 contains 15 residues. J lost 2 bases, V lost 2 bases, and 7 bases had no gene match. In germline, CDR1 is SGHRS, CDR2 YFSETQ. DNA of the CDR3: TGCGCCAGCAGCTTAGGGGACAGCTTAACCTACGAGCAGTACTTC. It codes for CASSLGDSLTYEQYF. Full variable domain (remainder filled in from reference TRBV5-1 and TRBJ2-7): KAGVTQTPRYLIKTRGQQVTLSCSPISGHRSVSWYQQTPGQGLQFLFEYFSETQRNKGNFPGRFSGRQFSNSRSEMNVSTLELGDSALYLCASSLGDSLTYEQYFGPGTRLTVT.

Only a few counts were recorded for this clonotype. The chain combines TRBV7-8 with TRBJ2-3; 8 positions match TRBD2. V lost 8 bases, J lost 4 bases, and 5 bases stayed unmatched. Germline CDR1 SGHVS, CDR2 FQNEAQ. The CDR3 spans 13 residues. CDR3 sequence: CASRGRGADTQYF. DNA of the CDR3: TGTGCCAGCCGCGGGCGGGGGGCAGATACGCAGTATTTT.

This clonotype was seen once. V usage is TRBV4-1 and J usage is TRBJ2-1; the match to TRBD2 covers 8 bases. The CDR3 covers 16 residues. With 0 bases clipped from V and 7 bases from J, the junction kept 8 bases outside the gene matches. Germline V gene sequence: CDR1 MGHRA, CDR2 YSYEKL. The CDR3 sequence: CASSQDMASGLNEQFF. The CDR3 nucleotides are TGCGCCAGCAGCCAAGATATGGCTAGCGGGCTGAATGAGCAGTTCTTC.

J is TRBJ1-2 and V is TRBV5-1; 11 nucleotides agree with TRBD1. From germline, CDR1 is SGHRS and CDR2 YFSETQ. This CDR3 spans 14 amino acids. The J segment lost 7 bases and the V segment lost 4 bases, leaving 6 bases of the junction unmatched. The CDR3 DNA is TGCGCCAGCAGCCTACGGGACAGGGGGTTTGGCTACACCTTC. It specifies CASSLRDRGFGYTF.

The chain carries TRBV20-1 and TRBJ2-7, with TRBD1 as a possible D gene (5 bases). Per germline, CDR1 DFQATT and CDR2 SNEGSKA (reference sequence). This CDR3 has 16 amino acids. V lost 7 bases and J lost 6, with 28 bases in between. CDR3 DNA: TGCAGTGTTTCGAGGACACGGAGTTTCTTGTTGTCCGAGCAGTACTTC. It codes for CSVSRTRSFLLSEQYF.

This clonotype came up a few times. The chain is built from TRBV20-1 and TRBJ2-7, with TRBD1 identical over 7 bases. The V segment lost 3 bases and the J segment 0 bases; nucleotides outside the gene matches: 5. The CDR3 spans 14 residues. The germline gives CDR1 DFQATT, CDR2 SNEGSKA (reference sequence). The CDR3 DNA is TGCAGTGCTAGGGGCAGGGGGAGCTCCTACGAGCAGTACTTC. Amino acid sequence: CSARGRGSSYEQYF.

This clonotype was seen only a few times. The chain is built from TRBV6-6 and TRBJ1-4; a possible D gene is TRBD1 (6 bases). There are 15 residues in the CDR3. Trimming cost V 1 base and J 7 bases, with 13 bases left between them. The germline V gene has CDR1 MNHNY and CDR2 SVGAGI (reference sequence). CDR3 in amino acids: CASSYLGARSEKLFF. CDR3 DNA: TGTGCCAGCAGTTACTTGGGGGCGCGGAGTGAAAAACTGTTTTTT.

About this clonotype itself: It may be a read error: a sequence one base away is much more abundant. The CDR3 sequence is CASSEIWGEGPKTQYF. CDR3 coding DNA: TGTGCCAGCAGTGAAATCTGGGGGGAGGGGCCGAAGACCCAGTACTTC. The chain uses TRBV12-3 or TRBV12-4 and TRBJ2-5, with 7 bases identical to TRBD2. The trim removed 5 bases at V and 6 bases at J, leaving 15 bases unmatched. The length of the CDR3 is 16 residues.

The chain employs TRBV7-9 and TRBJ2-4; maybe TRBD2 (5 bases). The CDR3 runs to 14 residues. Trimming removed 4 bases at V and 7 bases at J, with 14 bases between. Germline V gene lookup returns CDR1 SEHNR and CDR2 FQNEAQ (reference sequence). The CDR3 sequence is CASSSEGHPNIQYF. Written as DNA, the CDR3 is TGTGCCAGCAGCTCAGAGGGCCATCCTAACATTCAGTACTTC.

The V and J genes are TRBV7-9 and TRBJ2-3, with a possible D match to TRBD1 (5 bases). Looked up from germline, CDR1 is SEHNR and CDR2 is FQNEAQ (reference sequence). V dropped 5 bases and J dropped 2 bases, with 11 bases sitting between them. This CDR3 is built from 14 residues. CDR3 bases: TGTGCCAGCAGCCCGACGACAGCCACAGATACGCAGTATTTT. This translates into CASSPTTATDTQYF.